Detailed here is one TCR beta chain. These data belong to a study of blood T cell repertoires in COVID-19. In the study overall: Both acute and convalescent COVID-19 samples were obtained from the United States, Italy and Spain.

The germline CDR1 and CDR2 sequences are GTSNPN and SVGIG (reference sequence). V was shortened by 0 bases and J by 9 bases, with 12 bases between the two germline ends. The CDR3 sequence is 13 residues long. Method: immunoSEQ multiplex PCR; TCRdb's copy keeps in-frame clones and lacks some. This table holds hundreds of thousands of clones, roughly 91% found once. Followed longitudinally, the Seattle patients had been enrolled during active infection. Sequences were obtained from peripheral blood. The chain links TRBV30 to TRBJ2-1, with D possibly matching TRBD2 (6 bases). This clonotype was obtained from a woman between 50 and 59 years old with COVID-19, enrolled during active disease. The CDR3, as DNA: TGTGCCTGGAGTGTAAGGCTGGGAGGTGAGCAGTTCTTC. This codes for CAWSVRLGGEQFF.